Detailed here is one T cell receptor beta chain. Original processing methods: Estimation of nucleated cell counts relied on the amplification of reference gene primers. TCRdb keeps only in-frame clones here, not all; method: immunoSEQ multiplex PCR. D and trimming were read from the DNA, whereas the V and J calls and clone size are those reported in that table. Of about 63,000 clones in the sample, about 80% were seen once. Germline V gene lookup returns CDR1 KGHSH and CDR2 LQKENI. The CDR3 has 17 amino acids. With V trimmed by 4 bases and J by 0 bases, 9 bases remained unmatched. This sample is part of a study of blood T cell repertoires in COVID-19. Study context: PBMCs, B-cell-depleted T cells, or T cells provided the cDNA or gDNA that made up the material.

The V gene is TRBV18, the J gene TRBJ2-7, with 10 bases lining up with TRBD2. The source is a human donor in a cohort sampled during active COVID-19. Sequences were obtained from peripheral blood. CDR3 DNA sequence: TGTGCCAGCTCACAATTCCTTAGCGGGGGGCCCTCCTACGAGCAGTACTTC. Encoded protein: CASSQFLSGGPSYEQYF.